One sample yielded the 8 T cell receptor beta chains listed below, sequenced in a study of T cells after yellow fever vaccination. TCRdb analysed the 5' RACE reads with MiXCR anew, one entry per CDR3 protein. The repertoire holds about 340,000 distinct CDR3 sequences, with around 4.1% as singletons. The sample consisted of PBMCs, taken 5 days after the yellow fever booster vaccination. The receptors derive from a man aged 18 to 29 who received the YFV17D yellow fever vaccine.

This clonotype appeared a few times. The chain links TRBV11-2 to TRBJ2-3, with TRBD2 identical over 12 bases. The CDR3 runs to 16 residues. Trimming took 3 bases from V and 3 from J; bases not matched to a gene: 4. The germline V gene has CDR1 SGHAT and CDR2 FQNNGV. The CDR3 coding sequence is TGTGCCAGCAGCTTTCTAGCGGGGGGGCCTACAGATACGCAGTATTTT. Amino acid sequence: CASSFLAGGPTDTQYF. The full variable domain, completed using reference TRBV11-2 and TRBJ2-3, is EAGVAQSPRYKIIEKRQSVAFWCNPISGHATLYWYQQILGQGPKLLIQFQNNGVVDDSQLPKDRFSAERLKGVDSTLKIQPAKLEDSAVYLCASSFLAGGPTDTQYFGPGTRLTVL.

J is TRBJ2-7 and V is TRBV5-1, with a tentative D call TRBD1 (6 bases). Germline V gene sequence: CDR1 SGHRS, CDR2 YFSETQ. V was trimmed by 0 bases and J by 5 bases, leaving 12 bases between them. The CDR3 is 14 amino acids. Here the CDR3 reads CASSLGQGMDEQYF. CDR3 coding DNA: TGCGCCAGCAGCTTGGGGCAGGGGATGGACGAGCAGTACTTC. Full variable domain (missing parts from reference TRBV5-1 and TRBJ2-7): KAGVTQTPRYLIKTRGQQVTLSCSPISGHRSVSWYQQTPGQGLQFLFEYFSETQRNKGNFPGRFSGRQFSNSRSEMNVSTLELGDSALYLCASSLGQGMDEQYFGPGTRLTVT.

The chain uses TRBV6-5 and TRBJ2-2; no firm D call. The CDR3 consists of 15 residues. Trimming removed 5 bases from V and 5 bases from J, with 15 bases in between. Germline loops: CDR1 MNHEY, CDR2 SVGAGI. CDR3 sequence (DNA): TGTGCCAGCAGTCTAGTCGCACTTGTAACCGGGGAGCTGTTTTTT. Protein: CASSLVALVTGELFF.

This clonotype was detected only a few times. This rearrangement joins TRBV29-1 to TRBJ1-2, with 9 positions matching TRBD1. CDR1 and CDR2 (germline): SQVTM, ANQGSEA. The junction had 5 bases not matched to a gene; V was cut back by 6 bases and J by 3 bases. The CDR3 spans 13 residues. The CDR3 bases are TGCAGCGTGGGGGACAGGGCTGACTATGGCTACACCTTC. Translated: CSVGDRADYGYTF. The full variable domain, completed using reference TRBV29-1 and TRBJ1-2, is SAVISQKPSRDICQRGTSLTIQCQVDSQVTMMFWYRQQPGQSLTLIATANQGSEATYESGFVIDKFPISRPNLTFSTLTVSNMSPEDSSIYLCSVGDRADYGYTFGSGTRLTVV.

This clonotype was picked up many times. The genes are TRBV20-1 and TRBJ2-7; the match to TRBD1 covers 8 bases. The germline V gene has CDR1 DFQATT and CDR2 SNEGSKA (reference sequence). V shed 4 bases, J shed 4 bases, and the junction held 9 bases outside the gene matches. CDR3 length: 14 residues. In DNA form, the CDR3 reads TGCAGTGCTAAAAAACAGGGGGTCCGGTACGAGCAGTACTTC. Protein: CSAKKQGVRYEQYF.

This clonotype was recorded many times. This rearrangement joins TRBV7-9 to TRBJ2-5; D may be TRBD2 (5 bases). Germline V gene data show CDR1 as SEHNR and CDR2 as FQNEAQ (reference sequence). V was shortened by 0 bases and J by 9 bases, with 11 bases between the two germline ends. The length of the CDR3 is 13 residues. CDR3: CASSLAQPEAQYF. CDR3 coding DNA: TGTGCCAGCAGCTTAGCTCAACCGGAGGCCCAGTACTTC.

This clonotype was seen a handful of times. V gene TRBV15 combines with J gene TRBJ2-7, with 10 bases fitting TRBD2. V shed 3 bases, J shed 1 base, and the junction held 6 bases outside the gene matches. In germline, CDR1 is LNHNV, CDR2 YYDKDF (reference sequence). The CDR3 is made up of 16 amino acids. CDR3 sequence reads: CATSSRTSGVSYEQYF. The CDR3 DNA reads as TGTGCCACCAGCAGTCGTACTAGCGGGGTATCCTACGAGCAGTACTTC. Supplemented by reference TRBV15 and TRBJ2-7, the full variable domain reads DAMVIQNPRYQVTQFGKPVTLSCSQTLNHNVMYWYQQKSSQAPKLLFHYYDKDFNNEADTPDNFQSRRPNTSFCFLDIRSPGLGDTAMYLCATSSRTSGVSYEQYFGPGTRLTVT.

This clonotype was picked up a small number of times. The rearrangement joins TRBV5-1 to TRBJ2-7, with 9 bases fitting TRBD1. Looked up from germline, CDR1 is SGHRS and CDR2 is YFSETQ. The trim removed 7 bases at V and 6 bases at J, leaving 2 bases unmatched. The CDR3 has 11 amino acids. The DNA of the CDR3 is TGCGCCAGCGGGACAGGGCCCGAGCAGTACTTC. Protein: CASGTGPEQYF.